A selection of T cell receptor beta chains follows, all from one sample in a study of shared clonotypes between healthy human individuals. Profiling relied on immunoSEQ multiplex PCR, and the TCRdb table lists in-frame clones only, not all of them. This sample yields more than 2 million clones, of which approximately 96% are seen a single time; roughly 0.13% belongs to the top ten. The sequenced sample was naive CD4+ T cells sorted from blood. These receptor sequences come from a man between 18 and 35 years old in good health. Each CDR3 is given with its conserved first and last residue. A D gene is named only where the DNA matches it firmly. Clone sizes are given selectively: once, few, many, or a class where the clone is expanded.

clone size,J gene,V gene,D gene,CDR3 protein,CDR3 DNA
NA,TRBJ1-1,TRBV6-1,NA,CASCRDAGITEAFF,TGTGCCAGCTGTAGGGACGCAGGGATAACTGAAGCTTTCTTT
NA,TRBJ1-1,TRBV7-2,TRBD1,CASSLYGTGNTEAFF,TGTGCCAGCAGCTTATATGGGACAGGGAACACTGAAGCTTTCTTT
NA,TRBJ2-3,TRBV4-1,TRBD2,CASSHSRAGIETDTQYF,TGCGCCAGCAGCCATTCACGAGCGGGGATAGAAACAGATACGCAGTATTTT
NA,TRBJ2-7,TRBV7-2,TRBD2,CASRPRLAGDYEQYF,TGTGCCAGCAGACCTCGACTAGCGGGTGACTACGAGCAGTACTTC
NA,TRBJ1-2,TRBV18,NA,CASSGQTYGYTF,TGTGCCAGCTCCGGCCAGACTTATGGCTACACCTTC
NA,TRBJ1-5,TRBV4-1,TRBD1,CASSQPGQGGRNSNQPQHF,TGCGCCAGCAGCCAGCCCGGACAGGGGGGACGTAATAGCAATCAGCCCCAGCATTTT
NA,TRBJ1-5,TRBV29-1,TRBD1,CSVKWAGGPYSNQPQHF,TGCAGCGTAAAATGGGCAGGGGGGCCCTATAGCAATCAGCCCCAGCATTTT
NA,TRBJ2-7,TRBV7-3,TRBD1,CASSPDRGSYEQYF,TGTGCCAGCAGCCCTGACAGGGGATCATACGAGCAGTACTTC
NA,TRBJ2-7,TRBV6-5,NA,CASHRALTYEQYF,TGTGCCAGCCATCGGGCTCTGACCTACGAGCAGTACTTC
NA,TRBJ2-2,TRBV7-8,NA,CASSLRDKDTGELFF,TGTGCCAGCAGCCTCCGGGACAAAGACACCGGGGAGCTGTTTTTT
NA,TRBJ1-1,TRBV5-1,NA,CASSLQTGQNTEAFF,TGCGCCAGCAGCTTACAGACAGGTCAGAACACTGAAGCTTTCTTT
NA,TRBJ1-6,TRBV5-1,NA,CASSPGSYNSPLHF,TGCGCCAGCAGCCCCGGATCCTATAATTCACCCCTCCACTTT
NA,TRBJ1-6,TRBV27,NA,CASSLATKTGHTPLRDNSPLHF,TGTGCCAGCAGTTTAGCTACCAAGACGGGACACACCCCTCTCCGGGATAATTCACCCCTCCACTTT
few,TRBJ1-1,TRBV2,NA,CASSVQNTEAFF,TGTGCCAGCAGTGTCCAGAACACTGAAGCTTTCTTT
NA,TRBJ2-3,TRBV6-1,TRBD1,CASSQATGTGGSYF,TGTGCCAGCAGCCAAGCAACCGGGACAGGTGGGAGCTATTTT
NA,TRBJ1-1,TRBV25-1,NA,CASSDLDSVNTEAFF,TGTGCCAGCAGTGACTTGGACAGTGTGAACACTGAAGCTTTCTTT
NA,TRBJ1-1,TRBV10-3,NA,CAISKTQNTEAFF,TGTGCCATCAGTAAGACACAGAACACTGAAGCTTTCTTT
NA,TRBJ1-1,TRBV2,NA,CASSETQGRTEAFF,TGTGCCAGCAGTGAAACGCAGGGGAGAACTGAAGCTTTCTTT
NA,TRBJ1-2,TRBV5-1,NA,CASSLGFANYGYTF,TGCGCCAGCAGCTTGGGGTTCGCTAACTATGGCTACACCTTC
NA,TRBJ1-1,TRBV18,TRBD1,CASSPSGTVNTEAFF,TGTGCCAGCTCACCATCCGGGACAGTAAACACTGAAGCTTTCTTT
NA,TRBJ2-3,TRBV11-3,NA,CASSLNLLNTQYF,TGTGCCAGCAGCTTAAACCTCTTAAATACGCAGTATTTT
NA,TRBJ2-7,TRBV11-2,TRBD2,CASSVTGTSDEQYF,TGTGCCAGCAGCGTTACCGGGACTAGCGACGAGCAGTACTTC
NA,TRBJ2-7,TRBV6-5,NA,CASSPEGGAREQYF,TGTGCCAGCAGCCCCGAAGGGGGGGCGAGAGAGCAGTACTTC
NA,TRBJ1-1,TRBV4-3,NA,CASSQDLGGNTEAFF,TGCGCCAGCAGCCAAGATCTTGGAGGGAACACTGAAGCTTTCTTT
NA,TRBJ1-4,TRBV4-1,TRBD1,CASSQSLPGQGKKLFF,TGCGCCAGCAGCCAATCTCTCCCGGGACAGGGCAAAAAACTGTTTTTT
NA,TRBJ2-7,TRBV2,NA,CASSGGLSYEQYF,TGTGCCAGCAGTGGGGGACTGAGTTACGAGCAGTACTTC
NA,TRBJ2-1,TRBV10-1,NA,CASSAQGGSYNEQFF,TGCGCCAGCAGTGCTCAGGGGGGCTCCTACAATGAGCAGTTCTTC
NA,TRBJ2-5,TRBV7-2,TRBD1,CASSLVTGVKETQYF,TGTGCCAGCAGCTTAGTGACAGGGGTCAAGGAGACCCAGTACTTC
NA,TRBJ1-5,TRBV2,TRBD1,CASSLDRGPYSNQPQHF,TGTGCCAGCAGTTTGGACAGGGGGCCGTATAGCAATCAGCCCCAGCATTTT
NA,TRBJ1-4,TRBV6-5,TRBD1,CASSYGGQGGQKLFF,TGTGCCAGCAGTTACGGGGGACAGGGAGGGCAAAAACTGTTTTTT
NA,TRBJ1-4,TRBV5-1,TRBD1,CASSATGGTNEKLFF,TGCGCCAGCAGCGCAACAGGGGGTACTAATGAAAAACTGTTTTTT
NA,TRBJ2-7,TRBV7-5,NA,CARSLRPGQIPYEQYF,TGTGCCAGAAGTTTACGACCGGGACAGATTCCCTACGAGCAGTACTTC
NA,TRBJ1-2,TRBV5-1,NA,CASSLATAGAYGYTF,TGCGCCAGCAGCTTGGCCACTGCAGGGGCCTATGGCTACACCTTC
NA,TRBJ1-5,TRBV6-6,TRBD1,CASSYPGQGANQPQHF,TGTGCCAGCAGTTACCCGGGACAGGGGGCGAATCAGCCCCAGCATTTT
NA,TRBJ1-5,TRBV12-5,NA,CASGWGTGNQPQHF,TGTGCTAGTGGTTGGGGGACGGGCAATCAGCCCCAGCATTTT
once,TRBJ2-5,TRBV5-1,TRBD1,CASSTGTGRQETQYF,TGCGCCAGCAGCACAGGGACAGGGAGACAAGAGACCCAGTACTTC